This TCR beta chain originates from a study of T-cell memory formation after mild COVID-19. Study-level results: SARS-CoV-2 specificity was not confirmed for second-wave clones peaking on day 37.

V lost 4 bases, J lost 4 bases, and 10 bases lay in between. The CDR3 spans 13 residues. Germline CDR1 SGHVS, CDR2 FNYEAQ. TCRdb reprocessed the 5' RACE reads via MiXCR and lists one record per CDR3 protein. The sample holds roughly 600,000 distinct CDR3 sequences; over 15% are singletons and the top ten take approximately 12%. Many counts were recorded for this clonotype. Its matching antigen is unknown. The chain employs TRBV7-6 and TRBJ2-5, with D unresolved. The sequence was obtained from an adult woman who had mild COVID-19 (a few samples of this study predate the infection). Cell type and time point are not known. The sample consisted of PBMCs or a T cell subset sorted from them (not recorded which). The CDR3 DNA follows: TGTGCCAGCAGCTCACGACGAGGAGAGACCCAGTACTTC. This encodes CASSSRRGETQYF.